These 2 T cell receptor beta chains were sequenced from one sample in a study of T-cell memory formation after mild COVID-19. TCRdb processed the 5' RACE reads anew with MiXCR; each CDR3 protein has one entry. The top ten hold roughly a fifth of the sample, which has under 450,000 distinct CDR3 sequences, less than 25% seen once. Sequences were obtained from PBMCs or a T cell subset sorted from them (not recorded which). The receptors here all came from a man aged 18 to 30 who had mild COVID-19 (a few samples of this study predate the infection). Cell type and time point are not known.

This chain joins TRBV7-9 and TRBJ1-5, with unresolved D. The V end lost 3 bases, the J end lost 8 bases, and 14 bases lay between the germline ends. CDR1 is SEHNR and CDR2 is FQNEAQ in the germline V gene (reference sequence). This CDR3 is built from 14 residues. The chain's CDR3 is CASSLETAAEPQHF. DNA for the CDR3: TGTGCCAGCAGCTTGGAGACGGCGGCGGAGCCCCAGCATTTT. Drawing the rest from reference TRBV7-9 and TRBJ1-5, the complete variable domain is DTGVSQNPRHKITKRGQNVTFRCDPISEHNRLYWYRQTLGQGPEFLTYFQNEAQLEKSRLLSDRFSAERPKGSFSTLEIQRTEQGDSAMYLCASSLETAAEPQHFGDGTRLSIL.

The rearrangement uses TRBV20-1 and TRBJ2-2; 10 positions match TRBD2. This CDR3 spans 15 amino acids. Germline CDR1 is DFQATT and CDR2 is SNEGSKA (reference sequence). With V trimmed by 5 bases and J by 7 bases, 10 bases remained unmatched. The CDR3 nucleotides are TGCAGTGCTGGGCGGCGGACTAGCGGACTCGGGGAGCTGTTTTTT. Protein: CSAGRRTSGLGELFF.